This T cell receptor (beta chain) comes out of a study of OX40 agonist ivuxolimab in advanced cancers. Germline assignment: CDR1 SGHRS and CDR2 YFSETQ. CDR3 length: 15 residues. V shed 4 bases and J 3 bases; nucleotides not matched to a gene: 8. The data were produced by immunoSEQ multiplex PCR, yet TCRdb's version contains in-frame clones alone and is incomplete. The sample contains about 50,000 clones, 82% of which appear only once. The gene calls are TRBV5-1 and TRBJ1-1; the match to TRBD1 covers 8 bases. Source: CD4+ or CD8+ T cells sorted from blood, taken in a trial of the OX40 agonist ivuxolimab. The sequence was obtained from an adult with an advanced solid tumor such as melanoma, head and neck, liver or kidney cancer. Here the CDR3 DNA reads TGCGCCAGCAGCAAAGGACAGGGAGGGTACACTGAAGCTTTCTTT. Protein: CASSKGQGGYTEAFF.